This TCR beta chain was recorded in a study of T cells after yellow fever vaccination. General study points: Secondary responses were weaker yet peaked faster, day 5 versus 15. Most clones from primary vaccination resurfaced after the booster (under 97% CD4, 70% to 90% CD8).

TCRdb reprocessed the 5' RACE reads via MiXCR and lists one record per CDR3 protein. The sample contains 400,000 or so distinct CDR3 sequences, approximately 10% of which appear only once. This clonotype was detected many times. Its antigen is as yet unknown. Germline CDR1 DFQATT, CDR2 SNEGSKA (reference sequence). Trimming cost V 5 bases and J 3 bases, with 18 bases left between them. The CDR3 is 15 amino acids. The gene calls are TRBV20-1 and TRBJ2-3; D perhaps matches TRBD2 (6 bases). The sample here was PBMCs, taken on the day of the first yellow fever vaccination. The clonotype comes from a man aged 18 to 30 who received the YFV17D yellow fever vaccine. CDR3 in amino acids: CSARPPRGGTDTQYF. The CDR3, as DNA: TGCAGTGCTCGACCGCCACGAGGAGGGACAGATACGCAGTATTTT.